The clone carrying this T cell receptor beta chain was picked up a small number of times. No antigen is known for it. TCRdb's copy holds only in-frame clones and misses some; the assay was immunoSEQ multiplex PCR. Of about 120,000 clones in the sample, 81% were seen once. This sample is part of a study of radiotherapy plus CTLA-4 blockade in lung cancer. The study's findings and limits: Alongside interferon-beta, early blood T cell clone dynamics were reportedly the best predictor of response.

In germline, CDR1 is SGHTA, CDR2 FQGNSA. V shed 4 bases, J shed 5 bases, and the junction held 2 bases outside the gene matches. The CDR3 is 15 residues long. This specimen consisted of peripheral blood, obtained from a patient treated with radiotherapy plus ipilimumab. The rearrangement uses TRBV7-2 and TRBJ2-5; TRBD2 matches 15 bases. This TCR came from a human donor with non-small cell lung cancer that progressed on radiotherapy plus ipilimumab. Some clones in this sample may be carry-over from other donors' samples. CDR3 nucleotide sequence: TGTGCCAGCAGCTCCGGGACTAGCGGGGGGGAGACCCAGTACTTC. This gives the protein CASSSGTSGGETQYF.